The sequence of this T cell receptor (beta chain) was determined in a study of blood T cell repertoires in COVID-19. The wider study: PBMCs, B-cell-depleted T cells, or T cells provided the cDNA or gDNA that made up the material.

CDR1 is SGDLS and CDR2 is YYNGEE in the germline V gene. The CDR3 totals 18 residues. Trimming took 0 bases from V and 4 from J, leaving 22 bases between them. As handled by the study authors: From reference gene primer amplification, estimates of nucleated cell counts were derived. TCRdb's table, derived via immunoSEQ multiplex PCR, lists solely in-frame clones and lacks some. The V and J calls and the clone size are those of that table, but D and trimming were determined from the DNA. The table lists 150,000 to 180,000 clones, roughly 80% of them singletons. This receptor was obtained from an elderly woman with acute or convalescent COVID-19. This rearrangement joins TRBV9 to TRBJ2-5, with D possibly being TRBD1 (6 bases). Sequenced input: peripheral blood. The CDR3 here is CASSVGMGQTGFLETQYF. CDR3 nucleotides: TGTGCCAGCAGCGTAGGGATGGGACAAACGGGATTCCTAGAGACCCAGTACTTC.